This T cell receptor beta chain was sequenced in a study of cytomegalovirus exposure and HLA in healthy donors. The CDR3 spans 14 residues. Germline V CDR1 and CDR2: KGHSH, LQKENI. The germline V and J ends were trimmed by 5 bases and 1 base, with 11 bases remaining between them. This clone has only a few counts. Within the sample, other DNA sequences also encode this same CDR3. PCR involved 60 Vbeta and 13 Jbeta primers. Some clones are missing from TCRdb's copy, which holds only in-frame ones; the method was immunoSEQ multiplex PCR. The sample records 200,000 to 250,000 clones, about three quarters being singletons.

The specimen was PBMCs. The chain employs TRBV18 and TRBJ1-2; no definite D call. The TCR sequence derives from a boy aged 5-17 years in good health and CMV-seronegative. The CDR3 spells CASSREVVNYGYTF. The CDR3 region has the DNA TGTGCCAGCTCAAGGGAGGTCGTTAACTATGGCTACACCTTC.